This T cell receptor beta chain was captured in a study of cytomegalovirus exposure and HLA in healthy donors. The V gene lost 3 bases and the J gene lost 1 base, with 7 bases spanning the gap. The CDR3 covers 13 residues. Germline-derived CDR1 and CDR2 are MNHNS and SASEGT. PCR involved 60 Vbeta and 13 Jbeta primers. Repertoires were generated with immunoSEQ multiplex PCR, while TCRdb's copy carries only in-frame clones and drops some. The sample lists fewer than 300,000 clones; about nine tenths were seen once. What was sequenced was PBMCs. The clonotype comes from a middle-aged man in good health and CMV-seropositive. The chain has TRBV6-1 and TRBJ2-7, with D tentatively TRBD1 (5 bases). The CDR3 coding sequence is TGTGCCAGCAGTGACAGGGTTTCCTACGAGCAGTACTTC. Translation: CASSDRVSYEQYF.